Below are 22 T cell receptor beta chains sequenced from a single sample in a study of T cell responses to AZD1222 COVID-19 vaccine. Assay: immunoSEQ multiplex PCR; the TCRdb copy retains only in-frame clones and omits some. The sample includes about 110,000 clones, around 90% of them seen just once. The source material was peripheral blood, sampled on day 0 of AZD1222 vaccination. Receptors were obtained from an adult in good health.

CDR3 in amino acids: CASGGRGRSQYF. CDR3 DNA sequence: TGTGCCAGCGGGGGGCGGGGAAGGTCCCAGTACTTC. The chain is built from TRBV28 and TRBJ2-5; possibly TRBD1 or TRBD2 for D (6 bases each). The CDR3 has 12 residues. V was clipped by 8 bases and J by 9 bases, with 16 bases between them. The germline V gene has CDR1 MDHEN and CDR2 SYDVKM.

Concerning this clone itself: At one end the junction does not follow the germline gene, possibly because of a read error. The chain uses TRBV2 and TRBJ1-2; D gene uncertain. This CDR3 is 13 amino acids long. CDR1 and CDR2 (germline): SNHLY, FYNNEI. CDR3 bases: TGTGCCAGCACTGAAGTCGCCAACTATGGCTACACCTTC. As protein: CASTEVANYGYTF.

CDR3 DNA: TGTGCCAGCAGCCAAGATCCCGGACGCAGCTACGAGCAGTACTTC. Translating gives CASSQDPGRSYEQYF. The V and J genes are TRBV3-1 (or the pseudogene TRBV3-2) and TRBJ2-7; no clear D gene. CDR1 LGHDT and CDR2 YNNKEL come from the germline V gene (reference sequence). This CDR3 is 15 amino acids long. V was shortened by 0 bases and J by 3 bases, with 12 bases between the two germline ends.

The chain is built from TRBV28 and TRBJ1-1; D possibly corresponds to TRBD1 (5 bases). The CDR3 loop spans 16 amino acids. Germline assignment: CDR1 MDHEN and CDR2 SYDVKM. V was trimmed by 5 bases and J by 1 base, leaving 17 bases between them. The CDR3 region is CASSTRVMGENTEAFF. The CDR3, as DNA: TGTGCCAGCAGTACCAGGGTGATGGGGGAGAACACTGAAGCTTTCTTT.

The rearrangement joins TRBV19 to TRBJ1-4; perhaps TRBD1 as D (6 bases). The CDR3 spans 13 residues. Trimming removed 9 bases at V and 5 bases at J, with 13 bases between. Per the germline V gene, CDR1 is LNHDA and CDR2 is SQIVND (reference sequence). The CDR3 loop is CASRWQGNEKLFF. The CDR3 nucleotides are TGTGCCAGCAGGTGGCAGGGGAATGAAAAACTGTTTTTT. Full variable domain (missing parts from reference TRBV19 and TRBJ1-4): DGGITQSPKYLFRKEGQNVTLSCEQNLNHDAMYWYRQDPGQGLRLIYYSQIVNDFQKGDIAEGYSVSREKKESFPLTVTSAQKNPTAFYLCASRWQGNEKLFFGSGTQLSVL.

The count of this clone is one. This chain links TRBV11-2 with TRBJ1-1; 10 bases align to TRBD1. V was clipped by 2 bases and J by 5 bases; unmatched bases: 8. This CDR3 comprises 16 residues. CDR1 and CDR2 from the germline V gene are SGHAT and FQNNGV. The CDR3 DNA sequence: TGTGCCAGCAGCTTACACGCGGGACAGGGGTGGACTGAAGCTTTCTTT. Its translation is CASSLHAGQGWTEAFF.

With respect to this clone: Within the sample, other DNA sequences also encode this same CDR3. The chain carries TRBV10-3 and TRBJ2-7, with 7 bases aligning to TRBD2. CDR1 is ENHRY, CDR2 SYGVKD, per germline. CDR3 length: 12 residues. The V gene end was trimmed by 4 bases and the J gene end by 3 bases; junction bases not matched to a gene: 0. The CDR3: CAISGTSYEQYF. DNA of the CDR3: TGTGCCATCAGTGGGACTAGCTACGAGCAGTACTTC.

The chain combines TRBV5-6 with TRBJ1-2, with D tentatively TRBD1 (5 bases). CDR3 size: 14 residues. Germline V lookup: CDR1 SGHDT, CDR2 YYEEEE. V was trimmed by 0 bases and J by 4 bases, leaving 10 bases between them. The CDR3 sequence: CASSLGQNTYGYTF. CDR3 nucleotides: TGTGCCAGCAGCTTGGGACAGAATACCTATGGCTACACCTTC.

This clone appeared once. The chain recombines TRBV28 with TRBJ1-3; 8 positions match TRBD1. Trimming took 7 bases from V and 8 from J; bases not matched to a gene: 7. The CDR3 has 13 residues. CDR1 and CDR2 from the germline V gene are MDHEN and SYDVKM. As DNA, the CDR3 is TGTGCCAGCACTACACAGGGGGTTTACACCATATATTTT. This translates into CASTTQGVYTIYF.

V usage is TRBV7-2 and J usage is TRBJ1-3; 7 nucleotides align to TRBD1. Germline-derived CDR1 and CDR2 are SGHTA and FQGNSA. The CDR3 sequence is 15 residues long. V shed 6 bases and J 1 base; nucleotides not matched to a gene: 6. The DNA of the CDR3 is TGTGCCAGCAGTAGCAGGGGGGGTTCTGGAAACACCATATATTTT. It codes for CASSSRGGSGNTIYF. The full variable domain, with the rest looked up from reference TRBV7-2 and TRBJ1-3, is GAGVSQSPSNKVTEKGKDVELRCDPISGHTALYWYRQSLGQGLEFLIYFQGNSAPDKSGLPSDRFSAERTGGSVSTLTIQRTQQEDSAVYLCASSSRGGSGNTIYFGEGSWLTVV.

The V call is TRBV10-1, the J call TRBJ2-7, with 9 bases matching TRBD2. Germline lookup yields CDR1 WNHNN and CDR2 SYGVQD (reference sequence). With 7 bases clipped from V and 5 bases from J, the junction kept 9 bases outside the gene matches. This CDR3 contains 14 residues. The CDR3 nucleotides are TGCGCCAGCAACCCGGGACTAGCCGCCAACGAGCAGTACTTC. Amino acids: CASNPGLAANEQYF.

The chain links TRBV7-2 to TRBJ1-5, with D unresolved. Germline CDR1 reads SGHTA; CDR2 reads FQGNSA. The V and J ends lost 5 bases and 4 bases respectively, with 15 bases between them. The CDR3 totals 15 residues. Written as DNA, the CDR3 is TGTGCCAGCAGCCCCAAGCGGGCAGTTAATCAGCCCCAGCATTTT. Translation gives CASSPKRAVNQPQHF.

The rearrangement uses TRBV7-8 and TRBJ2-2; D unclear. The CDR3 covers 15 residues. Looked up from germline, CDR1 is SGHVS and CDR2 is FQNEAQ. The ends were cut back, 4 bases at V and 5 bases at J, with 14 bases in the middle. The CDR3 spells CASSSSVTETGELFF. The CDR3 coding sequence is TGTGCCAGCAGCTCCTCGGTAACAGAAACCGGGGAGCTGTTTTTT.

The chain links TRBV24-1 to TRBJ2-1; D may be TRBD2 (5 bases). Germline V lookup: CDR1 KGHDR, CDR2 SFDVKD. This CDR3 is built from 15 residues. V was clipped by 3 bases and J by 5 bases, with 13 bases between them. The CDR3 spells CATSDPTTGNNEQFF. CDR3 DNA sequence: TGTGCCACCAGTGATCCCACTACGGGGAACAATGAGCAGTTCTTC.

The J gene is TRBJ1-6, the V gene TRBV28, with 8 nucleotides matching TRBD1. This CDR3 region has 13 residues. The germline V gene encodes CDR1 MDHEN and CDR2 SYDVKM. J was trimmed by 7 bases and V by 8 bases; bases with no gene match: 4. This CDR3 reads CASVRDRNSPLHF. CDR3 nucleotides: TGTGCCAGCGTACGGGACAGGAATTCACCCCTCCACTTT.

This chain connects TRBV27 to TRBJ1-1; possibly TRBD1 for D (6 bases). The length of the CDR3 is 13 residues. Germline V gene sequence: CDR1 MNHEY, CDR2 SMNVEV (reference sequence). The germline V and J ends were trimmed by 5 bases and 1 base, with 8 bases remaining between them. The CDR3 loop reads CASSGQRNTEAFF. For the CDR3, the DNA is TGTGCCAGCAGTGGACAGAGGAACACTGAAGCTTTCTTT.

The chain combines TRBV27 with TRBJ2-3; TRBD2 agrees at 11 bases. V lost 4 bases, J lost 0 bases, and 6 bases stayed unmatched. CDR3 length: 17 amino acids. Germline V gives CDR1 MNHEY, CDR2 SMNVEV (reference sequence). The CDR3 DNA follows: TGTGCCAGCAGTTATATGGCTAGCGGGGGGAGCACAGATACGCAGTATTTT. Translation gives CASSYMASGGSTDTQYF.

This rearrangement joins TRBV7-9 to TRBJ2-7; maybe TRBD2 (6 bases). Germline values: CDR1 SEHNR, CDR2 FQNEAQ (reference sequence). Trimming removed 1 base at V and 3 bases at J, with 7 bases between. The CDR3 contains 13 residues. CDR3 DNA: TGTGCCAGCAGCTTAGGGCGGGGCTACGAGCAGTACTTC. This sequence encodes CASSLGRGYEQYF.

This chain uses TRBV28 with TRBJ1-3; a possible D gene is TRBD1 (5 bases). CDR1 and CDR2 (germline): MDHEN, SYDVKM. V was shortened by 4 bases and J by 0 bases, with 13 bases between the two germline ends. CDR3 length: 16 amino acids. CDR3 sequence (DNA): TGTGCCAGCAGTTGGGGGGGTGGAGGCTCTGGAAACACCATATATTTT. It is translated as CASSWGGGGSGNTIYF.

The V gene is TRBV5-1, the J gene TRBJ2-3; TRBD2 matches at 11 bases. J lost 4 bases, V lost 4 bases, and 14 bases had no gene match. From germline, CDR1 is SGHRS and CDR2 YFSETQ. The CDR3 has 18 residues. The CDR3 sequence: CASSPGGNSGRASDTQYF. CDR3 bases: TGCGCCAGCAGCCCGGGGGGGAATAGCGGGAGGGCCTCAGATACGCAGTATTTT.

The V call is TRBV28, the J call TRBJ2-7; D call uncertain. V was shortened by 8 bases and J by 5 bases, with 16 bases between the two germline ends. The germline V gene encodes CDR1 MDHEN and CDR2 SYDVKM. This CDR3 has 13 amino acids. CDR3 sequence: CASASSDGHEQYF. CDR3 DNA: TGTGCCAGCGCTTCCTCAGACGGCCACGAGCAGTACTTC.

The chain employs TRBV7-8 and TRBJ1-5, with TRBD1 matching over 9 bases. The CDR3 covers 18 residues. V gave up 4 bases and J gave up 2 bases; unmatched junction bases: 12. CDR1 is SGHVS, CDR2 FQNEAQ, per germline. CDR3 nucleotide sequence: TGTGCCAGCAGCTCGCGCACCGGGACAGGGAGTGGCAATCAGCCCCAGCATTTT. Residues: CASSSRTGTGSGNQPQHF.